Detailed here is one T cell receptor (beta chain). This sample was included in a study of blood T cells in healthy people across ages. The use of a sample-barcoded 5' primer and a J-beta primer mix characterized a second PCR of about 6 to 12 cycles. TCRdb analysed the 5' RACE reads with MiXCR anew, one entry per CDR3 protein. The sample lists about 1.7 million distinct CDR3 sequences, under 30% occurring once. The CDR3 has 14 residues. V was trimmed by 0 bases and J by 4 bases, leaving 10 bases between them. From germline, CDR1 is SGDLS and CDR2 YYNGEE. The chain links TRBV9 to TRBJ2-5; D unclear. Sequences were obtained from blood. This TCR derives from a young woman in good health. The CDR3 region has the DNA TGTGCCAGCAGCGTAGAGTCTTTGGGAGAGACCCAGTACTTC. Protein product: CASSVESLGETQYF.